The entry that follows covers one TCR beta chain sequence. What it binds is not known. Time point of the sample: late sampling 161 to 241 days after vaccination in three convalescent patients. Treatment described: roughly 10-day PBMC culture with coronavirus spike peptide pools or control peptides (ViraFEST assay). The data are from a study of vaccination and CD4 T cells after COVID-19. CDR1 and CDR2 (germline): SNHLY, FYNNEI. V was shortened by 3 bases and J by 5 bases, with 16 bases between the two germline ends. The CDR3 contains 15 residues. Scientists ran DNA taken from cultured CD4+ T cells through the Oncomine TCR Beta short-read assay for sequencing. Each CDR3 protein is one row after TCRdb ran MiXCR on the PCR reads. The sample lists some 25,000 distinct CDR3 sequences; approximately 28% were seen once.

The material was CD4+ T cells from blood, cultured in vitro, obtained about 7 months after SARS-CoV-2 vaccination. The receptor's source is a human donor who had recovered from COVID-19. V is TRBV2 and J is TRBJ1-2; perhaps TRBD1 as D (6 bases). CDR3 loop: CASSEVRGPGYGYTF. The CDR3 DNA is TGTGCCAGCAGTGAGGTACGGGGGCCGGGATATGGCTACACCTTC.